One T cell receptor beta chain is described in this entry. Its cognate antigen is unknown. Reverse transcription of all isolated RNA meant that expressed TCRB transcripts were sequenced. Only in-frame clones appear in the TCRdb table, and some are missing; sequencing was by immunoSEQ multiplex PCR. The data show around 690,000 clones, 9.5% to 15% seen once. The data belong to a study of beta chain features in type 1 diabetes. Whole-study findings and limits: Significant though moderate, a shortening of TCRB CDR3s appeared in all four CD4+ subsets of Type 1 diabetes patients.

Germline V gives CDR1 SGHVS, CDR2 FQNEAQ. CDR3 length: 13 amino acids. Trimming cost V 6 bases and J 1 base; bases outside gene matches: 1. Sequenced material: naive CD4+ T cells from blood. This sequence joins TRBV7-8 and TRBJ2-3; 7 bases match TRBD2. The origin of this receptor is a man aged 30 to 39 with type 1 diabetes. CDR3 in amino acids: CASRAGGTDTQYF. In DNA form, the CDR3 reads TGTGCCAGCAGGGCGGGGGGCACAGATACGCAGTATTTT.